The 20 T cell receptor beta chains presented below share a single source sample, sequenced in a study of early T cells in non-severe SARS-CoV-2 infection. TCRdb used MiXCR to reprocess the 5' RACE reads, holding one entry per CDR3 protein. Of around 26,000 distinct CDR3 sequences in the sample, approximately 4% were seen once. Sample: whole blood. Every receptor here comes from an adult who was a healthcare worker with PCR-confirmed SARS-CoV-2 infection or an uninfected control (not recorded which).

The table lists this clonotype with many counts. The chain recombines TRBV9 with TRBJ2-1; 11 nucleotides match TRBD2. V dropped 0 bases and J dropped 7; count of bases not matched to a gene: 6. The CDR3 has 16 amino acids. In germline, CDR1 is SGDLS, CDR2 YYNGEE. CDR3 residues: CASSVVGLAGGNEQFF. The CDR3 DNA reads TGTGCCAGCAGCGTAGTCGGGCTAGCGGGAGGAAATGAGCAGTTCTTC.

This clonotype appeared many times. V is TRBV18 and J is TRBJ2-1; 9 nucleotides agree with TRBD2. CDR1 KGHSH and CDR2 LQKENI come from the germline V gene. The CDR3 spans 15 residues. Losses at the gene ends were 3 bases for V and 4 bases for J; bases not matched to a gene: 4. The CDR3 is CASSPLAGVYNEQFF. The CDR3 coding sequence is TGTGCCAGCTCACCGTTAGCGGGAGTATACAATGAGCAGTTCTTC. Filled out from reference TRBV18 and TRBJ2-1, the complete variable domain reads NAGVMQNPRHLVRRRGQEARLRCSPMKGHSHVYWYRQLPEEGLKFMVYLQKENIIDESGMPKERFSAEFPKEGPSILRIQQVVRGDSAAYFCASSPLAGVYNEQFFGPGTRLTVL.

In its sample, this clonotype was seen a few times. V gene TRBV6-6 combines with J gene TRBJ1-6, with TRBD1 identical over 8 bases. The CDR3 totals 16 residues. With V trimmed by 8 bases and J by 0 bases, 6 bases remained unmatched. Germline V gene lookup returns CDR1 MNHNY and CDR2 SVGAGI (reference sequence). The CDR3 region is CASANGQGSYNSPLHF. As DNA, the CDR3 is TGTGCCAGCGCAAACGGACAGGGCTCCTATAATTCACCCCTCCACTTT.

The table lists this clonotype with many counts. The chain uses TRBV5-1 and TRBJ2-5; 11 bases fit TRBD2. The ends lost 6 bases at V and 2 bases at J; junction bases unmatched: 6. The CDR3 has 15 amino acids. CDR1 and CDR2 from the germline V gene are SGHRS and YFSETQ. CDR3 sequence reads: CASKRGTSGQETQYF. CDR3 nucleotide sequence: TGCGCCAGCAAGCGGGGGACTAGCGGTCAAGAGACCCAGTACTTC.

This clonotype has a count of ten or more. The J gene is TRBJ2-3, the V gene TRBV20-1, with D unresolved. Trimming took 6 bases from V and 5 from J, leaving 15 bases between them. Per germline, CDR1 DFQATT and CDR2 SNEGSKA (reference sequence). The CDR3 is 13 residues long. DNA for the CDR3: TGCAGTGCCTCGCCTGAGGTTGGAGATACGCAGTATTTT. Amino acids: CSASPEVGDTQYF.

This clonotype has a handful of counts. V is TRBV20-1 and J is TRBJ2-1, with 9 nucleotides matching TRBD2. J gave up 5 bases and V 5 bases, and 13 bases lay outside the gene matches. CDR3 length: 16 residues. Germline V lookup: CDR1 DFQATT, CDR2 SNEGSKA (reference sequence). CDR3 residues: CSAGDLAGEPDNEQFF. The CDR3 bases are TGCAGTGCTGGGGATTTAGCGGGAGAACCAGACAATGAGCAGTTCTTC.

This clonotype has a count of ten or more. The chain couples TRBV6-4 to TRBJ2-2; D ambiguous. CDR1 is MRHNA and CDR2 is SNTAGT in the germline V gene. Trimming took off 4 bases at V and 6 bases at J, with 6 bases between the two ends. The CDR3 length is 12 residues. DNA for the CDR3: TGTGCCAGCAGTGGCCTCCCCGGGGAGCTGTTTTTT. Its protein product is CASSGLPGELFF.

This clonotype was seen repeatedly, ten times or more. The genes are TRBV4-1 and TRBJ1-1; D is ambiguous. The CDR3 has 13 amino acids. Trimming cost V 1 base and J 7 bases, with 10 bases left between them. Germline CDR1 MGHRA, CDR2 YSYEKL. DNA for the CDR3: TGCGCCAGCAGCCAAGTCAGCCAGCTTGAAGCTTTCTTT. Encoded protein: CASSQVSQLEAFF.

Ten or more counts support this clonotype. V is TRBV11-3 and J is TRBJ2-1; possibly TRBD2 for D (6 bases). V was shortened by 1 base and J by 6 bases, with 13 bases between the two germline ends. The CDR3 is made up of 15 amino acids. Germline V gene lookup returns CDR1 SGHNT and CDR2 YENEEA. CDR3 sequence reads: CASSLGDFHRNEQFF. DNA for the CDR3: TGTGCCAGCAGCTTAGGGGACTTCCATCGCAATGAGCAGTTCTTC.

There are many counts of this clonotype. The chain recombines TRBV4-3 with TRBJ2-7; D is unclear. V lost 0 bases, J lost 2 bases, and 14 bases lay in between. CDR1 LGHNA and CDR2 YSLEER come from the germline V gene. The CDR3 has 16 residues. The CDR3 region is CASSQEHSGRTYEQYF. The DNA of the CDR3 is TGCGCCAGCAGCCAAGAGCATTCGGGCAGAACCTACGAGCAGTACTTC.

The J gene is TRBJ2-3, the V gene TRBV7-2, with TRBD2 matching 8 bases. Germline V CDR1 and CDR2: SGHTA, FQGNSA. The J segment lost 1 base and the V segment lost 3 bases, leaving 3 bases of the junction unmatched. The CDR3 length is 15 residues. The CDR3 DNA is TGTGCCAGCAGCTTGCGGGGGGATGGCACAGATACGCAGTATTTT. Amino acids: CASSLRGDGTDTQYF.

There are a few counts of this clonotype. J is TRBJ1-1 and V is TRBV5-1; TRBD1 agrees at 8 bases. Trimming cost V 4 bases and J 1 base; bases outside gene matches: 9. Germline-derived CDR1 and CDR2 are SGHRS and YFSETQ. The CDR3 runs to 16 residues. In nucleotides, the CDR3 is TGCGCCAGCAGCATGTCCCAGACAGGGGCGAACACTGAAGCTTTCTTT. The encoded protein is CASSMSQTGANTEAFF.

This clonotype was seen more than once but under ten times. This chain connects TRBV7-2 to TRBJ2-7; D may be TRBD1 (6 bases). CDR3 size: 16 residues. Germline-derived CDR1 and CDR2 are SGHTA and FQGNSA. The V end lost 1 base, the J end lost 0 bases, and 13 bases lay between the germline ends. The CDR3 sequence is CASSLGPRGASYEQYF. The CDR3 DNA is TGTGCCAGCAGCTTAGGCCCCAGGGGTGCCTCCTACGAGCAGTACTTC.

This clonotype has only a few counts. The chain joins TRBV3-1 to TRBJ2-7, with 13 bases fitting TRBD2. V gave up 6 bases and J gave up 7 bases; unmatched junction bases: 9. CDR3 length: 15 residues. The V gene's germline CDR1 is LGHDT and CDR2 YNNKEL (reference sequence). The CDR3 DNA reads TGTGCCAGCAGAAGCACTAGCGGGAGGGCCCGGGAGCAGTACTTC. This gives the protein CASRSTSGRAREQYF.

For this clonotype: This could be a read error, since a much larger clone is one nucleotide away. This chain uses TRBV29-1 with TRBJ2-7, with D uncertain. There are 12 residues in the CDR3. Germline loops: CDR1 SQVTM, CDR2 ANQGSEA. V was trimmed by 4 bases and J by 0 bases, leaving 7 bases between them. CDR3 sequence: CSVGESSYEQYF. CDR3 nucleotides: TGCAGCGTTGGAGAATCCTCCTACGAGCAGTACTTC.

The chain couples TRBV6-4 to TRBJ2-3; 9 bases map to TRBD2. Looked up from germline, CDR1 is MRHNA and CDR2 is SNTAGT. The CDR3 totals 15 residues. With V trimmed by 6 bases and J by 5 bases, 9 bases remained unmatched. CDR3 region: CASRGSAGGGDTQYF. In nucleotides, the CDR3 is TGTGCCAGCAGAGGGTCAGCGGGAGGAGGAGATACGCAGTATTTT.

This clonotype was counted between two and nine times. The chain carries TRBV18 and TRBJ2-7; D uncertain. V was cut by 1 base and J by 0 bases, with 7 bases left in between. Germline V gene data show CDR1 as KGHSH and CDR2 as LQKENI. The CDR3 runs to 14 residues. CDR3 bases: TGTGCCAGCTCACCACTCGTTAGCTCCTACGAGCAGTACTTC. This codes for CASSPLVSSYEQYF.

This clonotype was counted ten times or more. This chain links TRBV12-3 or TRBV12-4 with TRBJ2-5; possibly TRBD1 or TRBD2 for D (5 bases each). This CDR3 region has 14 residues. Trimming removed 2 bases at V and 1 base at J, with 8 bases between. The CDR3 loop reads CASSLQGAQETQYF. CDR3 DNA sequence: TGTGCCAGCAGTTTACAGGGAGCCCAAGAGACCCAGTACTTC.

The sample holds many counts of this clonotype. This rearrangement joins TRBV3-1 to TRBJ2-1, with TRBD2 matching over 7 bases. Germline V gives CDR1 LGHDT, CDR2 YNNKEL (reference sequence). CDR3 length: 20 amino acids. Trimming cost V 0 bases and J 0 bases; bases outside gene matches: 14. CDR3 protein: CASSQESRLAVTFSYNEQFF. CDR3 sequence (DNA): TGTGCCAGCAGCCAAGAAAGTCGGCTAGCGGTGACCTTCTCCTACAATGAGCAGTTCTTC.

The table lists this clonotype with many counts. The chain employs TRBV6-6 and TRBJ2-6, with a possible D match to TRBD1 (5 bases). The germline V gene encodes CDR1 MNHNY and CDR2 SVGAGI (reference sequence). The CDR3 totals 16 residues. The V end lost 0 bases, the J end lost 2 bases, and 8 bases lay between the germline ends. CDR3 sequence reads: CASSYSQGAGANVLTF. In nucleotides, the CDR3 is TGTGCCAGCAGTTACTCCCAGGGCGCTGGGGCCAACGTCCTGACTTTC.